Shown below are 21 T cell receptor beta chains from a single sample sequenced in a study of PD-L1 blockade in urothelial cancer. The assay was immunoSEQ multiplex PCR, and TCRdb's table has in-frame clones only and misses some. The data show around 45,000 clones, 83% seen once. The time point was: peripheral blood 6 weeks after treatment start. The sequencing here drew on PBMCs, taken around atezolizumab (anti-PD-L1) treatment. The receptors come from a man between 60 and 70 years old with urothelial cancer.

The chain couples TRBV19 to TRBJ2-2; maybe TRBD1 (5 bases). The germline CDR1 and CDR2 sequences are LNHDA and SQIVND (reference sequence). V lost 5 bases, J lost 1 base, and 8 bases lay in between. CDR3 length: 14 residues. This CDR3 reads CASSSGQNTGELFF. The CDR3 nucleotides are TGTGCCAGTAGTTCCGGACAGAACACCGGGGAGCTGTTTTTT.

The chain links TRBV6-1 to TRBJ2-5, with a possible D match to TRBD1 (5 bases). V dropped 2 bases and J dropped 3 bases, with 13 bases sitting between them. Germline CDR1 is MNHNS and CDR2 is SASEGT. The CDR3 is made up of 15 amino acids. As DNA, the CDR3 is TGTGCCAGCAGTGAAACCCCGACAGAAGAAGAGACCCAGTACTTC. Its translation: CASSETPTEEETQYF.

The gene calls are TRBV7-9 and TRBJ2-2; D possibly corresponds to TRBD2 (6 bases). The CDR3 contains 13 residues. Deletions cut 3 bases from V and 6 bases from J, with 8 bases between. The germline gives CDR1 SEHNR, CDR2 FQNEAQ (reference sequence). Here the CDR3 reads CASSLGLSGELFF. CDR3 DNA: TGTGCCAGCAGCTTGGGACTGTCCGGGGAGCTGTTTTTT.

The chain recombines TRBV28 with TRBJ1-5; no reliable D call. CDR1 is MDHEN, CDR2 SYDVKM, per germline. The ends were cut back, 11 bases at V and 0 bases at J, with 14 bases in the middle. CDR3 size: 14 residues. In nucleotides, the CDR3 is TGTGCCGGATCAAAGGCGGCTAGCAATCAGCCCCAGCATTTT. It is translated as CAGSKAASNQPQHF.

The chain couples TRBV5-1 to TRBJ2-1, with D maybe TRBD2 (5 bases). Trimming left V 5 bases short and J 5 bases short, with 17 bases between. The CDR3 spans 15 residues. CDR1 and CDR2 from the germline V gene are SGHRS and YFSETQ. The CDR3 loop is CASRMGFEGNNEQFF. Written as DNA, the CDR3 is TGCGCCAGCAGAATGGGGTTTGAGGGAAACAATGAGCAGTTCTTC. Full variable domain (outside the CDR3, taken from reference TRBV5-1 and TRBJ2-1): KAGVTQTPRYLIKTRGQQVTLSCSPISGHRSVSWYQQTPGQGLQFLFEYFSETQRNKGNFPGRFSGRQFSNSRSEMNVSTLELGDSALYLCASRMGFEGNNEQFFGPGTRLTVL.

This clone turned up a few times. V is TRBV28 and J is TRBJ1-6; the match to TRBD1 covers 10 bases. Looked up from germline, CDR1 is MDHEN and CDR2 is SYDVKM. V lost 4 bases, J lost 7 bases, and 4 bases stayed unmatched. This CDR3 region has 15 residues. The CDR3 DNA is TGTGCCAGCAGTTCCCGGACAGGGGGAAATTCACCCCTCCACTTT. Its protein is CASSSRTGGNSPLHF.

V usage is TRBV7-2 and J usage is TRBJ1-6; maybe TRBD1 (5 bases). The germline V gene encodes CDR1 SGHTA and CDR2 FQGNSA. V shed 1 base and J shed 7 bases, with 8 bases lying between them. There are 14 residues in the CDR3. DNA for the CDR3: TGTGCCAGCAGCTTAGTCCAGGGAAATTCACCCCTCCACTTT. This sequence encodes CASSLVQGNSPLHF.

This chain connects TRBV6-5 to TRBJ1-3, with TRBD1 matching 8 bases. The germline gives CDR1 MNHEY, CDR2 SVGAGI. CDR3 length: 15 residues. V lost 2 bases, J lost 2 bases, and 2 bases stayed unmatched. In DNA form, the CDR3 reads TGTGCCAGCAGTTACCAGACAGGGGCTGGAAACACCATATATTTT. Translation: CASSYQTGAGNTIYF.

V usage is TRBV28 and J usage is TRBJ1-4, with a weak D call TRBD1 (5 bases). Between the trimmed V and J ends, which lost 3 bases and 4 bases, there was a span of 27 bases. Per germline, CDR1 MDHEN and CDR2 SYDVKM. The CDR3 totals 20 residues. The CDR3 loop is CASSFSDGRATTFINEKLFF. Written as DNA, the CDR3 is TGTGCCAGCAGTTTTTCGGATGGCAGGGCGACAACCTTTATTAATGAAAAACTGTTTTTT.

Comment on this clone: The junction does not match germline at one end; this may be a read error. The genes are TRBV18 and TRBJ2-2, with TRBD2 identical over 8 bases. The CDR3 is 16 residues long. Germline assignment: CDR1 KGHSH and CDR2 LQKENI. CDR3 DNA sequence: TGTGCCAGCTCCCCACGGACTAGCTGGGACACCGGGGAGCTGTTTTTT. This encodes CASSPRTSWDTGELFF.

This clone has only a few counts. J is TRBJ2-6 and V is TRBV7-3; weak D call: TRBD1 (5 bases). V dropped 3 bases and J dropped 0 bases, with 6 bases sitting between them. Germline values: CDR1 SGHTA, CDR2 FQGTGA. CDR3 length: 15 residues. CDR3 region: CASSLGLSGANVLTF. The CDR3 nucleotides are TGTGCCAGCAGCTTGGGGCTCTCTGGGGCCAACGTCCTGACTTTC.

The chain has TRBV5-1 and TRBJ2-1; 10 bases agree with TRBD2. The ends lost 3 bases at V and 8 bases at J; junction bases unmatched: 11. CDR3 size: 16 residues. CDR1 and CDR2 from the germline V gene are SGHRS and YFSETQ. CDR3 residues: CASSSRERGGSDEQFF. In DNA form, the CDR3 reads TGCGCCAGCAGCTCGAGGGAGCGGGGGGGCTCGGATGAGCAGTTCTTC.

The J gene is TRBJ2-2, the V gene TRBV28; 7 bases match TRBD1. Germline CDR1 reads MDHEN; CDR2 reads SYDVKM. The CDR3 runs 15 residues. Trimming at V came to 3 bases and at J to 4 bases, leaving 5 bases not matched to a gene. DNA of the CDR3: TGTGCCAGCAGTTTGCCGACAGGGTCCACCGGGGAGCTGTTTTTT. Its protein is CASSLPTGSTGELFF.

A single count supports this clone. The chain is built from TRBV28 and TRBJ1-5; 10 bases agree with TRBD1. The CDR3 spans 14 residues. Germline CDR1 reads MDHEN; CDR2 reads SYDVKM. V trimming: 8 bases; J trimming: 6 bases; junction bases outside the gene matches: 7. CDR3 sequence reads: CASATGTGVQPQHF. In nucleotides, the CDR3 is TGTGCCAGCGCGACCGGGACAGGGGTTCAGCCCCAGCATTTT.

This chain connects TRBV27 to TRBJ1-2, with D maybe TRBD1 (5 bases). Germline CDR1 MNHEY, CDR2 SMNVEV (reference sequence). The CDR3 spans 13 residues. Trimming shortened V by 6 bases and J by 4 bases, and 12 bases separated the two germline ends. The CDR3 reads CASRETGGYGYTF. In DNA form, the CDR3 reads TGTGCCAGCAGAGAAACGGGGGGCTATGGCTACACCTTC.

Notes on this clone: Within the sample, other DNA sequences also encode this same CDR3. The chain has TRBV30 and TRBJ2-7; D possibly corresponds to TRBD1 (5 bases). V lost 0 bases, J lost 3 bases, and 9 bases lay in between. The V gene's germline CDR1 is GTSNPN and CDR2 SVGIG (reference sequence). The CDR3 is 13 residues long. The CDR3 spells CAWSVGQGYEQYF. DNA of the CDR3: TGTGCCTGGAGTGTAGGGCAGGGCTACGAGCAGTACTTC.

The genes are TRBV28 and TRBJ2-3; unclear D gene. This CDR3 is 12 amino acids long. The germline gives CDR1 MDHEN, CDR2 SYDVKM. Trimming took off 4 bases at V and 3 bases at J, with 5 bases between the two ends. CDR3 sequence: CASSSPTDTQYF. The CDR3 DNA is TGTGCCAGCAGTTCCCCGACAGATACGCAGTATTTT.

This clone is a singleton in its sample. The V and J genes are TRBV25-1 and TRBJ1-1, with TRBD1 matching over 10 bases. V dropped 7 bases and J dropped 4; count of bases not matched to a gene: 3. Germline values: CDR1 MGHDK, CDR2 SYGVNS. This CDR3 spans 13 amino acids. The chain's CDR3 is CASTRTGGTEAFF. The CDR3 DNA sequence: TGTGCCAGCACAAGGACAGGGGGCACTGAAGCTTTCTTT.

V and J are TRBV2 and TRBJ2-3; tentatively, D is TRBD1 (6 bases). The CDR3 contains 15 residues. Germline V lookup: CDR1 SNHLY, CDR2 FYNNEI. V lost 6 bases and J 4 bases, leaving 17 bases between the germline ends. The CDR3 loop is CASRRDITPADTQYF. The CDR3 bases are TGTGCCAGCAGGAGGGACATTACCCCGGCAGATACGCAGTATTTT. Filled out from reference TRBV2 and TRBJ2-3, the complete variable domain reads EPEVTQTPSHQVTQMGQEVILRCVPISNHLYFYWYRQILGQKVEFLVSFYNNEISEKSEIFDDQFSVERPDGSNFTLKIRSTKLEDSAMYFCASRRDITPADTQYFGPGTRLTVL.

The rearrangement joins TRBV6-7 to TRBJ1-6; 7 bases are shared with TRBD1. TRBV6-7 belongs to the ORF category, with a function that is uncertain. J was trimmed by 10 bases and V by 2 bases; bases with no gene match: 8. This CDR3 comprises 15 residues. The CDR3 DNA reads TGTGCCAGCAGTTACGCCGGGACAGCGCGCTCACCCCTCCACTTT. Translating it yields CASSYAGTARSPLHF.

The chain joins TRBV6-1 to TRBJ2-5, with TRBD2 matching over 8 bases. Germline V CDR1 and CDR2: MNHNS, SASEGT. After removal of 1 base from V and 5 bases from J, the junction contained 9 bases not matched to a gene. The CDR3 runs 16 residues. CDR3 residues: CASSEGSGGKGETQYF. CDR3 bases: TGTGCCAGCAGTGAAGGGAGCGGGGGCAAGGGGGAGACCCAGTACTTC.